This record concerns one T cell receptor beta chain sequence. What it binds is not known. CDR1 is MNHNS, CDR2 SASEGT, per germline. The length of the CDR3 is 15 residues. Between the trimmed V and J ends, which lost 2 bases and 4 bases, there was a span of 12 bases. These data belong to a study of OX40 agonist ivuxolimab in advanced cancers. Study-wide results and caveats: Among the lowest peripheral clonal expansion occurred in 0.1-3.0 mg/kg partial responders.

TCRdb's table, derived via immunoSEQ multiplex PCR, lists solely in-frame clones and lacks some. The sample lists about 91,000 clones, under 90% occurring once. The chain recombines TRBV6-1 with TRBJ1-3; D might be TRBD1 (6 bases). Sequenced here: CD4+ or CD8+ T cells sorted from blood, sampled in a trial of the OX40 agonist ivuxolimab. The source is an adult with an advanced solid tumor such as melanoma, head and neck, liver or kidney cancer. The CDR3 here is CASSESTGLGNTIYF. The DNA of the CDR3 is TGTGCCAGCAGTGAATCTACAGGGCTGGGAAACACCATATATTTT.